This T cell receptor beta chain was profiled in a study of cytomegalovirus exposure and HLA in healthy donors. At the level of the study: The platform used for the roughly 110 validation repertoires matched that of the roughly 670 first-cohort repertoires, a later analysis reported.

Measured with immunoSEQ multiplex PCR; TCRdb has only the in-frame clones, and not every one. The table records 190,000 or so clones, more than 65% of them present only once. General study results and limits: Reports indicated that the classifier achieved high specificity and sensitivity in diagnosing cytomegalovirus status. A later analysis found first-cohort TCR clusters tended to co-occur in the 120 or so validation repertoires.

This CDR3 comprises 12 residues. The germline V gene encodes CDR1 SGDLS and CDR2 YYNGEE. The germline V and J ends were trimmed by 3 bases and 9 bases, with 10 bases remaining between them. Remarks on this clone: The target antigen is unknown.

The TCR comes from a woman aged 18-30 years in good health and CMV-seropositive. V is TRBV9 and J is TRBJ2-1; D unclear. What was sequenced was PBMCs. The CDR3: CASSESIGEQFF. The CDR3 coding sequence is TGTGCCAGCAGCGAGAGTATCGGTGAGCAGTTCTTC.